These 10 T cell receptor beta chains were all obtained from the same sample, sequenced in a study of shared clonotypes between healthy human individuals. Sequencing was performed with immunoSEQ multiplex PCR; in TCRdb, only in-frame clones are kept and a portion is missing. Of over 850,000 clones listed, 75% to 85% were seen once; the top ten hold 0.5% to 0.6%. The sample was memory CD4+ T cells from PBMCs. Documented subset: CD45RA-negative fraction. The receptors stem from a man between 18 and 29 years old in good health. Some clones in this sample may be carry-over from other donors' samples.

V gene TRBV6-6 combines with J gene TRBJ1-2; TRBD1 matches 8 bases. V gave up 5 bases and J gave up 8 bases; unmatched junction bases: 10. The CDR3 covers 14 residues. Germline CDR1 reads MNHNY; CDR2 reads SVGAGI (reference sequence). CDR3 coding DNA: TGTGCCAGCAGTCGCCCCGGGACAGGACCCGGCTACACCTTC. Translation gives CASSRPGTGPGYTF.

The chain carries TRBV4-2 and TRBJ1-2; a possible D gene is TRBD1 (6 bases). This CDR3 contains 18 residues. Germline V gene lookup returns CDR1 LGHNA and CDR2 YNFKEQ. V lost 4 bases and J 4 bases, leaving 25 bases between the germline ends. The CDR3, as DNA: TGTGCCAGCAGCCCCCGTTCGACAGGAGTGGTACCATCCTATGGCTACACCTTC. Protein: CASSPRSTGVVPSYGYTF.

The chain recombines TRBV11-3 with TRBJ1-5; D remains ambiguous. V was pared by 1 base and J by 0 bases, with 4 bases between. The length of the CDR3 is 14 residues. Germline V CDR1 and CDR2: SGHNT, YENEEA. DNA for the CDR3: TGTGCCAGCAGCTTAGTTAATAGCAATCAGCCCCAGCATTTT. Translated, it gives CASSLVNSNQPQHF.

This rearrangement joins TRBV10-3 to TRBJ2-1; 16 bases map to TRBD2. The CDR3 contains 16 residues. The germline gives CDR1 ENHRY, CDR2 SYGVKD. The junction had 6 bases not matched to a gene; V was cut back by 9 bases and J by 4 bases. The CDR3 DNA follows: TGTGCCATGGGGACTAGCGGGAGGGCCGGGTACAATGAGCAGTTCTTC. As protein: CAMGTSGRAGYNEQFF.

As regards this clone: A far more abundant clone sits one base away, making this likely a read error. The CDR3 DNA sequence: TGTGCCAGCAGATTGAACACTGAAGCTTTCTTT. Its translation is CASRLNTEAFF. V gene TRBV6-5 combines with J gene TRBJ1-1; D remains unclear. Germline V gene sequence: CDR1 MNHEY, CDR2 SVGAGI. The ends were cut back, 6 bases at V and 0 bases at J, with 2 bases in the middle. The CDR3 loop spans 11 amino acids.

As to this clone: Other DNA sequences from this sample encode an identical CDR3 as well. The chain's CDR3 is CASSLGRSSYEQYF. As DNA, the CDR3 is TGTGCCAGCAGTTTGGGACGGAGCTCCTACGAGCAGTACTTC. The genes are TRBV2 and TRBJ2-7; the D call may be TRBD1 or TRBD2 (5 bases each). Germline loops: CDR1 SNHLY, CDR2 FYNNEI. The ends were cut back, 5 bases at V and 0 bases at J, with 11 bases in the middle. The CDR3 has 14 amino acids.

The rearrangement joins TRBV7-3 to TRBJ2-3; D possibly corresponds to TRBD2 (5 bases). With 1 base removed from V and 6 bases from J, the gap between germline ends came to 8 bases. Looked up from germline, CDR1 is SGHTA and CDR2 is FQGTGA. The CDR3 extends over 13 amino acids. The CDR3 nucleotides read TGTGCCAGCAGCTTAAGGAGGTCTGATACGCAGTATTTT. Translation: CASSLRRSDTQYF.

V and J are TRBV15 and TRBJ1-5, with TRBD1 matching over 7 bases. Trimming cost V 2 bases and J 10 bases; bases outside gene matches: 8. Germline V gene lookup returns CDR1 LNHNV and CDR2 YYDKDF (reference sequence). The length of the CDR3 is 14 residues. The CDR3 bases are TGTGCCACCAGCAGAACAGGGGACGGTCAACCCCAGCATTTT. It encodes CATSRTGDGQPQHF.

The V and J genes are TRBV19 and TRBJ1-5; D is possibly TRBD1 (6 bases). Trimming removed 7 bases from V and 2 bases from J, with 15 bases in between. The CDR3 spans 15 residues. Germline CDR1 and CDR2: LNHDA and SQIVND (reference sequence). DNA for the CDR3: TGTGCCAGTACCGGAGGACAGTCCCGCAATCAGCCCCAGCATTTT. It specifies CASTGGQSRNQPQHF.

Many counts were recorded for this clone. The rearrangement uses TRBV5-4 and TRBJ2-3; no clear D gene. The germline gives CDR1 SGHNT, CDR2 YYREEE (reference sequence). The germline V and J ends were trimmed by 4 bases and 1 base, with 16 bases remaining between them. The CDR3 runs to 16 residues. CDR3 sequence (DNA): TGTGCCAGCAGCCTTTCAGGCCATGGGGGCACAGATACGCAGTATTTT. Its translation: CASSLSGHGGTDTQYF.